Below, 3 T cell receptor beta chains from the same sample are listed, as sequenced in a study of blood T cell repertoires in COVID-19. Profiled with immunoSEQ multiplex PCR; TCRdb holds only in-frame clones, not every one. The sample yields about 73,000 clones, 65% to 85% seen once. Sample: peripheral blood. These receptors all stem from a human donor in a cohort sampled during active COVID-19.

In DNA, the CDR3 is TGTGCCAGCAGCCTTGGACTCGGGCCCGTCAATGAGCAGTTCTTC. Translated, it gives CASSLGLGPVNEQFF. This sequence joins TRBV4-2 and TRBJ2-1, with D possibly being TRBD2 (5 bases). Per germline, CDR1 LGHNA and CDR2 YNFKEQ. This CDR3 has 15 amino acids. Between the trimmed V and J ends, which lost 4 bases and 6 bases, there was a span of 16 bases.

V usage is TRBV11-3 and J usage is TRBJ2-3; D ambiguous. CDR3 length: 15 amino acids. Trimming pared 2 bases from V and 0 bases from J, leaving 9 bases between. Germline V lookup: CDR1 SGHNT, CDR2 YENEEA. The CDR3: CASSLTLSSTDTQYF. The CDR3 DNA is TGTGCCAGCAGCTTAACGCTATCTAGCACAGATACGCAGTATTTT.

J is TRBJ2-2 and V is TRBV5-1, with 7 nucleotides matching TRBD1. There are 15 residues in the CDR3. The V and J ends lost 5 bases and 1 base, in that order; junction bases with no gene match: 5. Germline CDR1 and CDR2: SGHRS and YFSETQ. The DNA of the CDR3 is TGCGCCAGCAGTCCAGGACAGGTGAACACCGGGGAGCTGTTTTTT. This codes for CASSPGQVNTGELFF. Full variable domain (missing parts from reference TRBV5-1 and TRBJ2-2): KAGVTQTPRYLIKTRGQQVTLSCSPISGHRSVSWYQQTPGQGLQFLFEYFSETQRNKGNFPGRFSGRQFSNSRSEMNVSTLELGDSALYLCASSPGQVNTGELFFGEGSRLTVL.